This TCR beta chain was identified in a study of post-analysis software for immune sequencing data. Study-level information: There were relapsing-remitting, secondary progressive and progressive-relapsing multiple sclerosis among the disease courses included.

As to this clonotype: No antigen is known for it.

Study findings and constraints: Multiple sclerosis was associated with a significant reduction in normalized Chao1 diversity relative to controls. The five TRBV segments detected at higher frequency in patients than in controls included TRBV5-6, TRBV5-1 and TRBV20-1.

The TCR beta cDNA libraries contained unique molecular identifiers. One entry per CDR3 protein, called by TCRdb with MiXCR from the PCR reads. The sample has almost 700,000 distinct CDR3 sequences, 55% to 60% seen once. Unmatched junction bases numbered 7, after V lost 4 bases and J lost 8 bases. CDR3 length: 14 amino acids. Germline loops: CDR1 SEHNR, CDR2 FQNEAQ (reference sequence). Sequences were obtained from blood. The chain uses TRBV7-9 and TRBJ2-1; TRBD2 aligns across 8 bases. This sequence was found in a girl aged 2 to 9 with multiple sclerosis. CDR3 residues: CASSYPGGGHEQFF. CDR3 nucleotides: TGTGCCAGCAGCTACCCGGGCGGGGGGCATGAGCAGTTCTTC.